This TCR beta chain derives from a study of early stage breast cancer tumors. The repertoire was sequenced with immunoSEQ multiplex PCR; TCRdb's copy has only in-frame clones and lacks some. The sample has thousands of clones; 64% are singletons. V lost 3 bases to trimming and J lost 4 bases; unmatched junction nucleotides: 4. From germline, CDR1 is SGHNT and CDR2 YYREEE (reference sequence). This CDR3 region has 16 residues. The V and J genes are TRBV5-4 and TRBJ2-5; 15 nucleotides line up with TRBD2. The receptor was derived from a person aged 35 to 50 with breast cancer. The material sequenced was breast tumor tissue. The CDR3 DNA is TGTGCCAGCAGCTCGGGGACTAGCGGGAGGACAGAGACCCAGTACTTC. Its protein is CASSSGTSGRTETQYF.